Sequencing of this TCR beta chain was carried out in a study of T cell repertoires and HLA-DP antigens. Looking at the study overall: In vitro CD4+ alloreactivity was against HeLa-presented HLA-DP.

Trimming shortened V by 0 bases and J by 9 bases, and 18 bases separated the two germline ends. The CDR3 extends over 15 amino acids. Germline CDR1 is LGHNA and CDR2 is YSLEER. This clone came up once. What it binds is unknown. CD4+ T cells were isolated untouched, roughly 98% pure. Deep-resolution sequencing targeted 200,000 T cell genomes in pre-culture CD4+ samples. Sequencing used immunoSEQ multiplex PCR; TCRdb keeps in-frame clones, though not all of them. Of roughly 73,000 clones listed, roughly 75% are singletons. This chain joins TRBV4-3 and TRBJ2-7; D is unresolved. The clonotype originates from a man aged 60 to 69 in good health and CMV-seronegative. What was sequenced was CD4+ T cells from PBMCs. CDR3 sequence: CASSQDQDRNRAQYF. CDR3 sequence (DNA): TGCGCCAGCAGCCAAGATCAGGACCGGAATAGGGCGCAGTACTTC.